This T cell receptor beta chain appears in the sequencing data of a study of regulatory T cells in long-lasting Graves disease. Background on the study: Duration of antithyroid drug therapy among newly diagnosed Graves' patients was under 3 months.

Findings and limits, study-wide: The researchers studied only peripheral blood, not thyroid tissue. TCR diversity was lower in persistent than newly diagnosed Graves' disease.

The time point denotes: newly diagnosed GD, antithyroid drugs for less than 3 months. The TCR library used RNA extracted from PBMCs. CDR3 length: 14 amino acids. The germline gives CDR1 DFQATT, CDR2 SNEGSKA (reference sequence). Trimming took 0 bases from V and 5 from J; bases not matched to a gene: 5. Libraries of TCR beta came from iRepertoire HTBI primers plus Arm-PCR of CDR3 regions. TCRdb re-derived calls from the multiplex PCR reads in MiXCR, one entry per CDR3 protein. The data hold about 320,000 distinct CDR3 sequences, with 15% to 20% observed a single time. The sample holds many counts of this clonotype. Its antigen remains unidentified.

The source is a female donor with Graves disease. This chain joins TRBV20-1 and TRBJ2-7, with 9 bases matching TRBD2. The sequenced sample was peripheral blood mononuclear cells (PBMCs), obtained at new diagnosis, from a patient treated with antithyroid drugs. CDR3 nucleotide sequence: TGCAGTGCTAGAGAGGGCGGGGGGGCACACGAGCAGTACTTC. Protein: CSAREGGGAHEQYF.